This T cell receptor (beta chain) was captured by sequencing in a study of blood T cell repertoires in COVID-19. Study context: Acute and convalescent COVID-19 samples came from the United States, Italy and Spain. T cells, B-cell-depleted T cells, or PBMCs provided the cDNA or gDNA that served as material.

Trimming pared 1 base from V and 2 bases from J, leaving 13 bases between. Germline V gene sequence: CDR1 SGHRS, CDR2 YFSETQ. CDR3 length: 16 amino acids. Source study methods: How many nucleated cells were present was estimated from reference gene primer amplification. The assay was immunoSEQ multiplex PCR, and TCRdb's table has in-frame clones only and misses some. That table furnishes V, J and clone size, whereas the DNA furnished D and trimming. The profile shows roughly 220,000 clones, roughly nine tenths of them singletons. All enrollees were about 18 to 89 years old and from under 25 US areas. The specimen was PBMCs or T cells enriched from blood (not recorded which). The sequence came from a young woman in a cohort exposed to, infected with or recovered from COVID-19 (not recorded which). The chain joins TRBV5-1 to TRBJ2-1; D perhaps matches TRBD2 (6 bases). The CDR3 region is CASSLLDGGTYNEQFF. The CDR3 DNA sequence: TGCGCCAGCAGCTTGCTGGACGGAGGGACCTACAATGAGCAGTTCTTC.